This entry lists 19 T cell receptor beta chains sequenced from one sample in a study of PD-1 blockade in classical Hodgkin lymphoma. Clones were sequenced by immunoSEQ multiplex PCR, and TCRdb holds only the in-frame ones, with some missing. The table includes about 17,000 clones, roughly 87% detected once. Autologous stem cell transplantation was followed by relapse in every patient, and brentuximab vedotin exposure varied. The starting material was peripheral blood mononuclear cells (PBMCs), obtained before the second cycle of nivolumab. These receptor sequences come from a human donor with classical Hodgkin lymphoma.

This rearrangement joins TRBV5-5 to TRBJ2-7; D remains ambiguous. Germline CDR1 and CDR2: SGHKS and YYEKEE (reference sequence). The CDR3 is 15 residues long. Trimming pared 4 bases from V and 4 bases from J, leaving 18 bases between. Here the CDR3 reads CASSPRHQPSYEQYF. The DNA of the CDR3 is TGTGCCAGCAGCCCGAGGCACCAACCCTCGTACGAGCAGTACTTC.

The chain is built from TRBV7-6 and TRBJ2-2; 7 bases align to TRBD2. The V segment lost 5 bases and the J segment 3 bases; nucleotides outside the gene matches: 18. The CDR3 consists of 19 residues. Germline V lookup: CDR1 SGHVS, CDR2 FNYEAQ. CDR3 nucleotides: TGTGCCAGCAGCCCATCTAAGTGGGCGGGGGAATCAGACACCGGGGAGCTGTTTTTT. Translating gives CASSPSKWAGESDTGELFF.

V and J are TRBV29-1 and TRBJ1-1, with unresolved D. V lost 1 base and J 1 base, leaving 13 bases between the germline ends. Germline CDR1 is SQVTM and CDR2 is ANQGSEA. The CDR3 extends over 15 amino acids. The CDR3 reads CSVEGRGTSNTEAFF. Here the CDR3 DNA reads TGCAGCGTTGAAGGCCGTGGCACCTCGAACACTGAAGCTTTCTTT.

The V gene is TRBV20-1, the J gene TRBJ2-5; D is uncertain. Germline V lookup: CDR1 DFQATT, CDR2 SNEGSKA (reference sequence). This CDR3 region has 11 residues. Trimming shortened V by 3 bases and J by 0 bases, and 2 bases separated the two germline ends. CDR3 nucleotide sequence: TGCAGTGCTAGCCACCAAGAGACCCAGTACTTC. Amino acid sequence: CSASHQETQYF.

The gene calls are TRBV7-2 and TRBJ1-3; 10 bases line up with TRBD1. The J segment lost 8 bases and the V segment lost 5 bases, leaving 12 bases of the junction unmatched. The germline V gene encodes CDR1 SGHTA and CDR2 FQGNSA. There are 16 residues in the CDR3. CDR3 sequence reads: CASSQDRGRAGDTIYF. The CDR3 DNA is TGTGCCAGCAGCCAAGACAGGGGGCGAGCGGGGGACACCATATATTTT.

The chain joins TRBV5-6 to TRBJ1-5; D is ambiguous. The CDR3 is 12 residues long. Germline V gene lookup returns CDR1 SGHDT and CDR2 YYEEEE. Trimming took off 0 bases at V and 4 bases at J, with 2 bases between the two ends. In DNA, the CDR3 is TGTGCCAGCAGCTTGGGGAATCAGCCCCAGCATTTT. It specifies CASSLGNQPQHF.

The genes are TRBV7-2 and TRBJ2-3, with D perhaps being TRBD1 or TRBD2 (5 bases each). Germline CDR1 is SGHTA and CDR2 is FQGNSA. V was trimmed by 0 bases and J by 4 bases, leaving 14 bases between them. The CDR3 covers 16 residues. In nucleotides, the CDR3 is TGTGCCAGCAGCTTAGCCCCGGGACGGACGGCAGATACGCAGTATTTT. The encoded protein is CASSLAPGRTADTQYF. The whole variable domain, filled in from reference TRBV7-2 and TRBJ2-3, reads GAGVSQSPSNKVTEKGKDVELRCDPISGHTALYWYRQSLGQGLEFLIYFQGNSAPDKSGLPSDRFSAERTGGSVSTLTIQRTQQEDSAVYLCASSLAPGRTADTQYFGPGTRLTVL.

This chain connects TRBV7-2 to TRBJ2-2; tentatively, D is TRBD1 (6 bases). The germline CDR1 and CDR2 sequences are SGHTA and FQGNSA. The CDR3 is 15 residues long. Trimming stripped 2 bases from V and 4 bases from J, with 11 bases between. The CDR3 coding sequence is TGTGCCAGCAGCTTAAGGTACAGGGTCACCGGGGAGCTGTTTTTT. Translation gives CASSLRYRVTGELFF.

Notes on this clone: This specimen includes other DNA sequences encoding the same CDR3. V gene TRBV6-6 combines with J gene TRBJ1-2; TRBD1 might be the D (6 bases). With 5 bases removed from V and 8 bases from J, the gap between germline ends came to 18 bases. Germline-derived CDR1 and CDR2 are MNHNY and SVGAGI (reference sequence). The CDR3 extends over 14 amino acids. The CDR3 sequence: CASSQNIQGGGYTF. The CDR3 DNA reads as TGTGCCAGCAGTCAGAACATACAGGGTGGGGGCTACACCTTC.

CDR3 sequence reads: CSARVVTEQFF. The DNA of the CDR3 is TGCAGTGCTAGAGTGGTCACTGAGCAGTTCTTC. V gene TRBV20-1 combines with J gene TRBJ2-1; D gene unclear. Germline assignment: CDR1 DFQATT and CDR2 SNEGSKA (reference sequence). This CDR3 region has 11 residues. V dropped 1 base and J dropped 9 bases, with 7 bases sitting between them.

This sequence joins TRBV27 and TRBJ2-3; D unresolved. The CDR3 loop spans 14 amino acids. Trimming removed 3 bases from V and 5 bases from J, with 12 bases in between. Germline CDR1 MNHEY, CDR2 SMNVEV (reference sequence). CDR3 in amino acids: CASSLVMVGDTQYF. Here the CDR3 DNA reads TGTGCCAGCAGTTTGGTGATGGTCGGAGATACGCAGTATTTT.

This clone was detected once. The DNA for the CDR3 is TGCGCCAGCAGCAGAACAGGGCCGCCGATTAGTGGCTACACCTTC. Its translation is CASSRTGPPISGYTF. The rearrangement links TRBV5-1 to TRBJ1-2; D is perhaps TRBD1 (6 bases). Germline V CDR1 and CDR2: SGHRS, YFSETQ. CDR3 length: 15 amino acids. V was cut by 4 bases and J by 7 bases, with 20 bases left in between.

The chain uses TRBV6-6 and TRBJ1-1, with 10 bases fitting TRBD1. The CDR3 extends over 14 amino acids. V was clipped by 7 bases and J by 2 bases; unmatched bases: 4. Germline assignment: CDR1 MNHNY and CDR2 SVGAGI (reference sequence). CDR3 in amino acids: CASTPTGGNTEAFF. The CDR3 DNA reads TGTGCCAGCACCCCGACAGGGGGCAACACTGAAGCTTTCTTT.

The chain joins TRBV7-9 to TRBJ2-3; D might be TRBD2 (7 bases). Germline assignment: CDR1 SEHNR and CDR2 FQNEAQ (reference sequence). The CDR3 sequence is 15 residues long. The V end was cut by 5 bases, the J end by 1 base, with 13 bases between. DNA for the CDR3: TGTGCCAGCAGCACAGGGAGCGGGGGCACAGATACGCAGTATTTT. As protein: CASSTGSGGTDTQYF. Complete variable domain (other parts from reference TRBV7-9 and TRBJ2-3): DTGVSQNPRHKITKRGQNVTFRCDPISEHNRLYWYRQTLGQGPEFLTYFQNEAQLEKSRLLSDRFSAERPKGSFSTLEIQRTEQGDSAMYLCASSTGSGGTDTQYFGPGTRLTVL.

The chain joins TRBV27 to TRBJ1-2; D gene unclear. The V and J ends lost 2 bases and 3 bases respectively, with 10 bases between them. The germline V gene encodes CDR1 MNHEY and CDR2 SMNVEV (reference sequence). CDR3 length equals 14 residues. The CDR3 coding sequence is TGTGCCAGCAGTTTAGTCGAGGGCTACTATGGCTACACCTTC. Translating it yields CASSLVEGYYGYTF.

The chain combines TRBV6-1 with TRBJ1-3; D is undetermined. V lost 7 bases, J lost 1 base, and 11 bases lay in between. The CDR3 runs 14 residues. Germline CDR1 MNHNS, CDR2 SASEGT. The CDR3 DNA is TGTGCCAGCATTGGAATCACTTCTGGAAACACCATATATTTT. Protein sequence: CASIGITSGNTIYF.

The V and J genes are TRBV7-9 and TRBJ1-2; no definite D call. Deletions cut 6 bases from V and 5 bases from J, with 7 bases between. Germline values: CDR1 SEHNR, CDR2 FQNEAQ (reference sequence). The length of the CDR3 is 11 residues. The CDR3: CASSGSYGYTF. CDR3 in DNA: TGTGCCAGCAGTGGGAGTTATGGCTACACCTTC.

J is TRBJ2-1 and V is TRBV6-4, with a tentative D call TRBD2 (5 bases). V lost 4 bases and J 3 bases, leaving 10 bases between the germline ends. This CDR3 comprises 14 residues. In germline, CDR1 is MRHNA, CDR2 SNTAGT. The CDR3 sequence is CASSGGDGYNEQFF. CDR3 sequence (DNA): TGTGCCAGCAGTGGGGGAGATGGCTACAATGAGCAGTTCTTC.

This chain links TRBV19 with TRBJ2-7; TRBD1 matches at 8 bases. Germline CDR1 reads LNHDA; CDR2 reads SQIVND (reference sequence). CDR3 length equals 15 residues. After removal of 6 bases from V and 0 bases from J, the junction contained 7 bases not matched to a gene. Written as DNA, the CDR3 is TGTGCCAGTAGCCCTGGACAGGGTAGCTCCTACGAGCAGTACTTC. Translation: CASSPGQGSSYEQYF.